The clone carrying this T cell receptor beta chain was detected only a few times. The data were obtained in a study of shared clonotypes between healthy human individuals. Both subsets, CD45RA+ naive and CD45RA-negative memory, were split from the CD4+ cells. Sequenced by immunoSEQ multiplex PCR; TCRdb stores in-frame clones only, minus some. The data show about 1.1 million clones, approximately 75% seen once. The sequence was collected from a man aged 18 to 35 in good health. Some clones in this sample may be carry-over from other donors' samples. Sequencing was done on a sample of memory CD4+ T cells from PBMCs. Subset meaning: CD45RA-negative fraction.

The CDR3 spells CASSSGGGGQETQYF. CDR3 DNA sequence: TGTGCCAGCAGCTCCGGAGGGGGCGGCCAAGAGACCCAGTACTTC. The chain joins TRBV28 to TRBJ2-5; tentatively, D is TRBD1 (7 bases). The germline V and J ends were trimmed by 6 bases and 1 base, with 15 bases remaining between them. CDR3 length: 15 residues. CDR1 and CDR2 from the germline V gene are MDHEN and SYDVKM. Full variable domain (missing parts from reference TRBV28 and TRBJ2-5): DVKVTQSSRYLVKRTGEKVFLECVQDMDHENMFWYRQDPGLGLRLIYFSYDVKMKEKGDIPEGYSVSREKKERFSLILESASTNQTSMYLCASSSGGGGQETQYFGPGTRLLVL.